The 8 T cell receptor beta chains given below trace back to one sample, sequenced in a study of T cells in Graves' hyperthyroidism and ophthalmopathy (dated by TCRdb to between 2018 and 2020). Libraries were built with multiplex PCR. The data were produced on an Illumina HiSeq 2000. The TCR beta CDR3 regions were amplified from the RNA transcripts. The TCR CDR3 was subjected to a first round of RT-PCR using the HTBI primer set and the Qiagen OneStep RT-PCR kit. In-frame beta chains were kept once TCRdb had trimmed the public reads at Q25 with fastp and called clones with MiXCR. Rows with one shared CDR3 protein collapse into an entry with the most common genes and DNA. In this sample the table shows 300,000 to 450,000 distinct CDR3 sequences, approximately 15% of which occur a single time. In total, the top ten clones hold roughly 26% of the sample. The sample comprised blood. The receptor set was obtained from a woman aged 18-35 years with Graves' hyperthyroidism that later progressed to Graves' ophthalmopathy.

This rearrangement joins TRBV12-3 or TRBV12-4 to TRBJ2-4, with 11 bases identical to TRBD2. The CDR3 covers 15 residues. V trimming: 6 bases; J trimming: 4 bases; junction bases outside the gene matches: 5. As DNA, the CDR3 is TGTGCCAGCAGCTCGACTAGCGGGAAAAAAAACATTCAGTACTTC. Its translation is CASSSTSGKKNIQYF.

This clonotype came up a few times. This chain uses TRBV5-1 with TRBJ2-6; 7 nucleotides match TRBD1. CDR3 length equals 18 residues. J lost 0 bases, V lost 4 bases, and 10 bases had no gene match. Per germline, CDR1 SGHRS and CDR2 YFSETQ. CDR3 bases: TGCGCCAGCAGCGGCCTGGGACAGCTTTCCTCTGGGGCCAACGTCCTGACTTTC. Protein product: CASSGLGQLSSGANVLTF.

At least ten counts were recorded for this clonotype. The chain links TRBV3-1 to TRBJ2-7; D is ambiguous. This CDR3 spans 11 amino acids. The germline gives CDR1 LGHDT, CDR2 YNNKEL (reference sequence). Trimming pared 1 base from V and 2 bases from J, leaving 0 bases between. The DNA for the CDR3 is TGTGCCAGCAGCCAAGCCTACGAGCAGTACTTC. Translating gives CASSQAYEQYF.

This clonotype turned up a few times. This may come from a read error, since a much larger clone is one base off. The CDR3 ends on some other residue instead of the conserved phenylalanine or tryptophan, so this is likely a read error. The CDR3 protein is CASGGGNQPQHS. CDR3 bases: TGTGCGAGCGGGGGGGGCAATCAGCCCCAGCATTCT. J is TRBJ1-5 and V is TRBV27; D is perhaps TRBD1 (5 bases). The CDR3 has 12 amino acids. Germline CDR1 reads MNHEY; CDR2 reads SMNVEV (reference sequence).

This clonotype was seen repeatedly, ten times or more. V gene TRBV7-8 combines with J gene TRBJ2-5; no definite D call. The CDR3 extends over 16 amino acids. Germline CDR1 reads SGHVS; CDR2 reads FQNEAQ. The germline V and J ends were trimmed by 2 bases and 3 bases, with 16 bases remaining between them. The CDR3 region has the DNA TGTGCCAGCAGCTTAACAGACTGGCTAGTTAAAGAGACCCAGTACTTC. Translation: CASSLTDWLVKETQYF.

This clonotype was detected only a few times. The CDR3 loop is CSASRDYSSPDTQYF. CDR3 bases: TGCAGTGCTAGCCGAGACTACAGCAGTCCAGATACGCAGTATTTT. This chain connects TRBV20-1 to TRBJ2-3; tentative D call: TRBD2 (5 bases). From germline, CDR1 is DFQATT and CDR2 SNEGSKA (reference sequence). The CDR3 runs to 15 residues. V lost 3 bases, J lost 4 bases, and 17 bases lay in between.

The chain carries TRBV10-3 and TRBJ2-2; 8 bases are a match to TRBD2. The germline V gene encodes CDR1 ENHRY and CDR2 SYGVKD. CDR3 length: 15 residues. V shed 6 bases, J shed 1 base, and the junction held 4 bases outside the gene matches. The CDR3 DNA reads TGTGCCATCAGCCTAGCGGGCCTGAACACCGGGGAGCTGTTTTTT. Amino acid sequence: CAISLAGLNTGELFF.

This chain joins TRBV15 and TRBJ2-3, with a tentative D call TRBD1 (5 bases). The germline gives CDR1 LNHNV, CDR2 YYDKDF (reference sequence). Deletions cut 0 bases from V and 2 bases from J, with 9 bases between. The CDR3 totals 15 residues. DNA of the CDR3: TGTGCCACCAGCAGAGACAGGGCGGTCACAGATACGCAGTATTTT. Its protein product is CATSRDRAVTDTQYF.